Listed below are T cell receptor beta chains from one sample, sequenced in a study of T cells in Graves' hyperthyroidism and ophthalmopathy. MiXCR, run by TCRdb on the multiplex PCR reads, gives a single entry per CDR3 protein. The repertoire consists of approximately 330,000 distinct CDR3 sequences, with around a sixth occurring once and the leading ten covering 45% to 55%. Sequencing was performed on blood. The receptors here all came from a woman between 45 and 60 years old with Graves' hyperthyroidism. CDR3s include the opening cysteine and the closing phenylalanine or tryptophan. A D gene is named only where the DNA matches it firmly. Clone size is stated in some rows and not others, as once, few, many or a class when expanded.

cdr3_aa	cdr3_nt	cdr3_length	v_call	clone_size	j_call	d_call
CAYRMLAGVGDTQYF	TGTGCCTACCGTATGTTAGCGGGAGTTGGAGATACGCAGTATTTT	15	TRBV30	many	TRBJ2-3	TRBD2
CASSEYGAPNTEAFF	TGTGCCAGCAGTGAATACGGGGCCCCGAACACTGAAGCTTTCTTT	15	TRBV2	many	TRBJ1-1	NA
CASSFGPGQSSDTQYF	TGTGCCAGCAGTTTCGGGCCGGGACAGAGCTCGGATACGCAGTATTTT	16	TRBV6-1	NA	TRBJ2-3	TRBD1
CASRITQWGETQYF	TGTGCCAGCAGGATCACCCAATGGGGAGAGACCCAGTACTTC	14	TRBV6-1	many	TRBJ2-5	NA
CASSFYGGELFF	TGTGCCAGCAGTTTCTACGGCGGGGAGCTGTTTTTT	12	TRBV7-9	NA	TRBJ2-2	NA
CASSQPGLAAYNEQFF	TGCGCCAGCAGCCAACCCGGACTAGCGGCCTACAATGAGCAGTTCTTC	16	TRBV4-1	few	TRBJ2-1	TRBD2
CASSPTAQIETQYF	TGTGCCAGCAGCCCCACGGCACAGATAGAGACCCAGTACTTC	14	TRBV11-1	large	TRBJ2-5	NA
CASSTRFGQVGQPQHF	TGTGCCAGTAGTACCCGTTTTGGGCAGGTCGGTCAGCCCCAGCATTTT	16	TRBV19	few	TRBJ1-5	NA
CASKDRGGQPQHF	TGTGCCAGCAAGGACAGGGGTGGTCAGCCCCAGCATTTT	13	TRBV6-1	NA	TRBJ1-5	TRBD1
CASSPLAGGTRETQYF	TGTGCCAGCAGTCCACTAGCGGGGGGGACGAGAGAGACCCAGTACTTC	16	TRBV27	many	TRBJ2-5	TRBD2
CASSPPLAERNQPQHF	TGTGCCAGCAGCCCTCCGTTGGCAGAACGCAATCAGCCCCAGCATTTT	16	TRBV6-1	NA	TRBJ1-5	NA
CASYFTGARTFF	TGTGCCAGCTATTTCACCGGGGCGAGAACTTTCTTT	12	TRBV2	many	TRBJ1-1	NA
CASHGTSPTGYTF	TGTGCCAGTCACGGGACCTCCCCCACAGGCTACACCTTC	13	TRBV12-3/TRBV12-4	many	TRBJ1-2	NA
CASSFRDPLHYGYTF	TGTGCCAGCAGCTTTCGGGACCCCCTACACTATGGCTACACCTTC	15	TRBV7-9	few	TRBJ1-2	NA
CAWSVGQTNEKLFF	TGTGCCTGGAGTGTTGGACAGACAAATGAAAAACTGTTTTTT	14	TRBV30	NA	TRBJ1-4	NA
CASSLRIASPTDTQYF	TGCGCCAGCAGCTTGAGAATAGCGTCCCCCACAGATACGCAGTATTTT	16	TRBV5-1	many	TRBJ2-3	NA
CSAVYKQRRTEAFF	TGCAGTGCGGTATATAAACAGAGGAGGACTGAAGCTTTCTTT	14	TRBV20-1	many	TRBJ1-1	NA
CSVEVGEGRTPTEAFF	TGCAGCGTTGAAGTGGGAGAGGGAAGAACACCCACTGAAGCTTTCTTT	16	TRBV29-1	NA	TRBJ1-1	NA
CASSGRTMNTEAFF	TGTGCCAGCAGCGGGAGGACAATGAACACTGAAGCTTTCTTT	14	TRBV2	many	TRBJ1-1	NA
CSAQGQGHSPLHF	TGCAGTGCCCAAGGACAGGGGCATTCACCCCTCCACTTT	13	TRBV20-1	few	TRBJ1-6	TRBD1
CASSTQGPGELFF	TGTGCCAGCAGCACACAGGGGCCCGGGGAGCTGTTTTTT	13	TRBV7-8	many	TRBJ2-2	TRBD1
CASSLYRFQSSSSTDTQYF	TGCGCCAGCAGCTTGTACCGCTTCCAGTCGTCCTCTAGCACAGATACGCAGTATTTT	19	TRBV5-1	many	TRBJ2-3	NA
CASSSPLLDTQYF	TGTGCCAGCAGTTCGCCCTTATTAGATACGCAGTATTTT	13	TRBV27	many	TRBJ2-3	NA
CASSVSRGRTDTQYF	TGTGCCAGCAGTGTCTCCAGGGGACGAACAGATACGCAGTATTTT	15	TRBV6-1	many	TRBJ2-3	NA
CASSLGRDRDEQFF	TGCGCCAGCAGCTTGGGAAGGGACAGGGATGAGCAGTTCTTC	14	TRBV5-1	many	TRBJ2-1	TRBD1
CAWSVSGQRWQPQHF	TGTGCCTGGAGTGTATCGGGGCAACGGTGGCAGCCCCAGCATTTT	15	TRBV30	few	TRBJ1-5	NA
CAHPGGLAVYNEQFF	TGTGCTCACCCTGGAGGACTAGCGGTCTACAATGAGCAGTTCTTC	15	TRBV12-5	NA	TRBJ2-1	TRBD2
CSARGLAVTNEQFF	TGCAGTGCTAGAGGACTAGCGGTCACCAATGAGCAGTTCTTC	14	TRBV20-1	many	TRBJ2-1	TRBD2
CASSLTTNTGELFF	TGTGCCAGCAGCCTCACAACGAACACCGGGGAGCTGTTTTTT	14	TRBV7-3	few	TRBJ2-2	NA
CASRDPGRTSGANVLTF	TGCGCCAGCAGAGATCCGGGACGGACCTCTGGGGCCAACGTCCTGACTTTC	17	TRBV4-1	NA	TRBJ2-6	NA
CASSRWTSLEQFF	TGTGCCAGCAGTCGCTGGACTAGTCTTGAGCAGTTCTTC	13	TRBV3-1	NA	TRBJ2-1	TRBD2
CASSWTGGGYTF	TGTGCCAGCAGCTGGACAGGGGGTGGCTACACCTTC	12	TRBV7-2	many	TRBJ1-2	TRBD1
CASSQWGDTQYF	TGTGCCAGCAGTCAATGGGGAGATACGCAGTATTTT	12	TRBV3-1	few	TRBJ2-3	NA
CAAGEEGGYTDTQYF	TGTGCCGCGGGGGAAGAGGGCGGGTACACAGATACGCAGTATTTT	15	TRBV6-2/TRBV6-3	NA	TRBJ2-3	TRBD2
CASSRDSGHSYNEQFF	TGTGCCAGCAGCCGGGATAGCGGGCACTCCTACAATGAGCAGTTCTTC	16	TRBV3-1	few	TRBJ2-1	TRBD2
CASSIQGAEKLFF	TGTGCCAGTAGTATCCAGGGGGCGGAAAAACTGTTTTTT	13	TRBV19	few	TRBJ1-4	TRBD1
CASSENSGTGSTGELFF	TGCGCCAGCAGTGAAAATTCCGGGACAGGGAGCACCGGGGAGCTGTTTTTT	17	TRBV10-1	few	TRBJ2-2	TRBD1
CASSLSGRGGTEAFF	TGTGCCAGCAGTTTATCTGGCAGGGGAGGCACTGAAGCTTTCTTT	15	TRBV27	many	TRBJ1-1	NA
CASSVGGLRSSQYF	TGTGCCAGCAGCGTCGGGGGATTGCGGTCGTCCCAGTACTTC	14	TRBV9	few	TRBJ2-5	NA
CANSPGRGTDTQYF	TGTGCCAACAGCCCCGGGAGAGGCACAGATACGCAGTATTTT	14	TRBV7-2	few	TRBJ2-3	NA
CASSQDGQGANTQYF	TGTGCCAGCAGCCAAGATGGGCAGGGGGCAAATACGCAGTATTTT	15	TRBV4-2	few	TRBJ2-3	TRBD1
CASSIGTGASSGNTIYF	TGTGCCAGCAGCATTGGGACAGGGGCCTCCTCTGGAAACACCATATATTTT	17	TRBV13	NA	TRBJ1-3	TRBD1
CASSPGQGPNTEAFF	TGCGCCAGCAGCCCGGGACAGGGGCCGAACACTGAAGCTTTCTTT	15	TRBV4-1	many	TRBJ1-1	TRBD1
CASSPGPQGIGEKLFF	TGCGCCAGCAGCCCAGGACCACAGGGGATCGGGGAAAAACTGTTTTTT	16	TRBV4-1	NA	TRBJ1-4	TRBD1
CASSDWREPHEQYF	TGTGCCAGCAGTGACTGGCGGGAGCCCCACGAGCAGTACTTC	14	TRBV6-1	many	TRBJ2-7	TRBD2
CASSQGIGVGYGYTF	TGTGCCAGCAGCCAAGGTATTGGAGTTGGCTATGGCTACACCTTC	15	TRBV3-1	many	TRBJ1-2	NA
CASSVSRGRIDTQYF	TGTGCCAGCAGTGTCTCCAGGGGACGAATAGATACGCAGTATTTT	15	TRBV6-1	few	TRBJ2-3	NA
CAWSRAFSGNTIYF	TGTGCCTGGAGTCGAGCGTTCTCTGGAAACACCATATATTTT	14	TRBV30	many	TRBJ1-3	NA
CATVTGATEAFF	TGTGCCACCGTGACAGGGGCCACTGAAGCTTTCTTT	12	TRBV28	many	TRBJ1-1	TRBD1